These 13 T cell receptor beta chains were sequenced from one sample in a study of blood T cells in healthy people across ages. Sample-barcoded 5' priming and a J-beta primer mix drove a second PCR of 7 to 11 cycles. Each CDR3 protein gets one entry after TCRdb re-called the 5' RACE reads with MiXCR. Counted here are about 1,500,000 distinct CDR3 sequences, around two fifths occurring once; the ten biggest clones make up approximately 7.9%. Input material: blood. All receptors derive from a woman between 18 and 30 years old in good health.

The chain links TRBV6-5 to TRBJ2-1; 8 bases fit TRBD1. The V and J ends lost 1 base and 0 bases, in that order; junction bases with no gene match: 14. Per the germline V gene, CDR1 is MNHEY and CDR2 is SVGAGI. The CDR3 sequence is 20 residues long. The CDR3 bases are TGTGCCAGCAGTTACTACGGGACAGGTCTCGTTGGAAGCTCCTACAATGAGCAGTTCTTC. Encoded protein: CASSYYGTGLVGSSYNEQFF.

This chain links TRBV2 with TRBJ1-6; unclear D gene. The CDR3 has 17 residues. CDR1 and CDR2 from the germline V gene are SNHLY and FYNNEI. V was clipped by 3 bases and J by 0 bases, with 12 bases between them. The CDR3: CASSESTPSSYNSPLHF. The CDR3 region has the DNA TGTGCCAGCAGTGAGTCAACTCCAAGCTCCTATAATTCACCCCTCCACTTT.

The J gene is TRBJ2-1, the V gene TRBV18, with 10 bases matching TRBD2. Matching the DNA end better, TRBJ2-7 makes the J call doubtful. This CDR3 is built from 19 residues. Germline V lookup: CDR1 KGHSH, CDR2 LQKENI. CDR3: CASSLTLPGLAVSYNEQYF. The CDR3 nucleotides are TGTGCCAGCTCCCTAACACTCCCTGGACTAGCGGTCTCCTACAATGAGCAGTACTTC.

The table lists this clonotype with many counts. The J gene is TRBJ2-3, the V gene TRBV10-3; a weak D match, TRBD2 (5 bases). CDR1 and CDR2 from the germline V gene are ENHRY and SYGVKD. The CDR3 spans 18 residues. V shed 2 bases and J shed 3 bases, with 21 bases lying between them. This CDR3 is CAISEMGTGRERTDTQYF. The CDR3 DNA reads as TGTGCCATCAGTGAGATGGGAACGGGAAGGGAGAGGACAGATACGCAGTATTTT.

V gene TRBV29-1 combines with J gene TRBJ2-5; D not certain. There are 11 residues in the CDR3. The ends were cut back, 4 bases at V and 5 bases at J, with 8 bases in the middle. Germline-derived CDR1 and CDR2 are SQVTM and ANQGSEA. The CDR3 sequence: CSVGKSETQYF. For the CDR3, the DNA is TGCAGCGTTGGGAAATCGGAGACCCAGTACTTC.

The chain has TRBV12-3 or TRBV12-4 and TRBJ1-2; D is undetermined. This CDR3 has 15 amino acids. V shed 4 bases and J shed 4 bases, with 16 bases lying between them. The CDR3 DNA reads TGTGCCAGCAGTTCGAACGGAGCTCGGGGCTATGGCTACACCTTC. Translating gives CASSSNGARGYGYTF.

This clonotype was observed a handful of times. The chain links TRBV5-4 to TRBJ2-1; 8 nucleotides line up with TRBD1. This CDR3 has 12 residues. V shed 0 bases, J shed 12 bases, and the junction held 2 bases outside the gene matches. Germline V CDR1 and CDR2: SGHNT, YYREEE (reference sequence). CDR3 coding DNA: TGTGCCAGCAGCTTGGGAACAGGGGGGCAGTTCTTC. Translation: CASSLGTGGQFF.

The chain couples TRBV21-1 to TRBJ1-4; TRBD1 is the table's D call, not checked against the DNA. TRBV21-1 is a recognized pseudogene. The CDR3 is 15 residues long. The CDR3 DNA is TGTGCCAGCAGCAAATGGCAGGGGGTTAATGAAAAACTGTTTTTT. Its protein product is CASSKWQGVNEKLFF.

In this sample, this clonotype turned up a few times. The chain uses TRBV7-8 and TRBJ2-6; D may be TRBD1 (6 bases). The CDR3 covers 17 residues. Germline V CDR1 and CDR2: SGHVS, FQNEAQ. Deletions cut 5 bases from V and 0 bases from J, with 14 bases between. The DNA for the CDR3 is TGTGCCAGCAGCCTGAGGACAGATGTCTCTGGGGCCAACGTCCTGACTTTC. Its protein is CASSLRTDVSGANVLTF.

This clonotype was seen a handful of times. This sequence joins TRBV20-1 and TRBJ2-5; 7 positions agree with TRBD1. V lost 5 bases to trimming and J lost 1 base; unmatched junction nucleotides: 10. Germline V gene data show CDR1 as DFQATT and CDR2 as SNEGSKA (reference sequence). The CDR3 totals 15 residues. The CDR3, as DNA: TGCAGTGCTTTTACTCCCGGGACAGCCCAAGAGACCCAGTACTTC. As protein: CSAFTPGTAQETQYF.

This sequence joins TRBV12-3 or TRBV12-4 and TRBJ1-6; 7 nucleotides agree with TRBD1. V lost 5 bases, J lost 9 bases, and 10 bases stayed unmatched. The CDR3 totals 15 residues. CDR3 amino acids: CASSLSTGPGSPLHF. CDR3 in DNA: TGTGCCAGCAGTCTCTCGACAGGGCCGGGTTCACCCCTCCACTTT.

The chain carries TRBV12-3 or TRBV12-4 and TRBJ2-1; maybe TRBD2 (7 bases). V was pared by 1 base and J by 0 bases, with 13 bases between. This CDR3 comprises 17 residues. The CDR3, as DNA: TGTGCCAGCAGTTTAGAGGGGGGGTCGAGCTCCTACAATGAGCAGTTCTTC. Its translation is CASSLEGGSSSYNEQFF.

The chain links TRBV28 to TRBJ2-1; the D gene could be TRBD1 or TRBD2 (5 bases each). This CDR3 has 16 amino acids. Germline-derived CDR1 and CDR2 are MDHEN and SYDVKM. The V end lost 9 bases, the J end lost 0 bases, and 18 bases lay between the germline ends. CDR3 DNA sequence: TGTGCCAGTTTCACGTGGGGCGGAGGCTCCTACAATGAGCAGTTCTTC. Protein product: CASFTWGGGSYNEQFF.